This TCR beta chain was sequenced in a study of CD8 T cells in Susac syndrome. FACS was used to enrich TEMRA cells, whereas the CD8+ and CD4+ T cells were obtained by negative isolation. CDR1 is MNHEY and CDR2 is SVGEGT in the germline V gene. The germline V and J ends were trimmed by 5 bases and 3 bases, with 14 bases remaining between them. CDR3 length: 14 residues. RNA, at about 0.45 to 1 ug, was reverse transcribed with random hexamers. TCRdb independently ran MiXCR on the immunoSEQ multiplex PCR reads; one entry per CDR3 protein. The sample contains about 110,000 distinct CDR3 sequences, approximately 94% of which appear only once.

The chain uses TRBV6-2 or TRBV6-3 and TRBJ2-7; D possibly corresponds to TRBD2 (5 bases). Sequenced: CD8+ T cells from PBMCs. The TCR was taken from a human donor with Susac syndrome. The CDR3 region has the DNA TGTGCCAGCAGTCAACCGGGATACTACTACGAGCAGTACTTC. Amino acids: CASSQPGYYYEQYF.